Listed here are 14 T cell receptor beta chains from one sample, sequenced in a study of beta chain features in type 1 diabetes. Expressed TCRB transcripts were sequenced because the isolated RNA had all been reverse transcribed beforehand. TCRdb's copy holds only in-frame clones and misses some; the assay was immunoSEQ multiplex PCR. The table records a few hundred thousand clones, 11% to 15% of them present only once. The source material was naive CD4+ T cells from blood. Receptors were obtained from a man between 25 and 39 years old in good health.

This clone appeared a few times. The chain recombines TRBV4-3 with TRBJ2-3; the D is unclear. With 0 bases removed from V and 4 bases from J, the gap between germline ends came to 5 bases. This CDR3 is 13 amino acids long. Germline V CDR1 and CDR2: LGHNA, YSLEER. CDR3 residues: CASSQDIPDTQYF. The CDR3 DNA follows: TGCGCCAGCAGCCAAGATATCCCAGATACGCAGTATTTT.

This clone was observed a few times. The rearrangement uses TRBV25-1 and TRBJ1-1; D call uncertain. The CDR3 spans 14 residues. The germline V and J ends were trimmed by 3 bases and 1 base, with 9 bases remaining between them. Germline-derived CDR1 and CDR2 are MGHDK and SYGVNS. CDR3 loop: CASSDALWNTEAFF. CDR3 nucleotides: TGTGCCAGCAGTGACGCCCTATGGAACACTGAAGCTTTCTTT. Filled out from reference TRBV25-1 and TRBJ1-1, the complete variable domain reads EADIYQTPRYLVIGTGKKITLECSQTMGHDKMYWYQQDPGMELHLIHYSYGVNSTEKGDLSSESTVSRIRTEHFPLTLESARPSHTSQYLCASSDALWNTEAFFGQGTRLTVV.

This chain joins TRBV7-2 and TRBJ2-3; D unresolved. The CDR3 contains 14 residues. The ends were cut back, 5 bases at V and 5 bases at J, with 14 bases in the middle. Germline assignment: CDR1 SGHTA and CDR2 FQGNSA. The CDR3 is CASSRERTIDTQYF. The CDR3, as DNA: TGTGCCAGCAGCCGTGAGCGCACGATAGATACGCAGTATTTT.

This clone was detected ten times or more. CDR3: CAWSRAGGPPEQFF. Written as DNA, the CDR3 is TGTGCCTGGAGTCGAGCGGGAGGGCCTCCTGAGCAGTTCTTC. The chain recombines TRBV30 with TRBJ2-1; TRBD2 matches at 10 bases. J gave up 9 bases and V 2 bases, and 7 bases lay outside the gene matches. This CDR3 is built from 14 residues. Germline loops: CDR1 GTSNPN, CDR2 SVGIG (reference sequence).

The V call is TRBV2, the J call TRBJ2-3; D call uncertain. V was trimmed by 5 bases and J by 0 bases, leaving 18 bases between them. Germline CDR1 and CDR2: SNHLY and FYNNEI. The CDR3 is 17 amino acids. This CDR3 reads CASSTTVGRPSTDTQYF. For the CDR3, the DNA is TGTGCCAGCAGTACTACGGTGGGCAGGCCAAGCACAGATACGCAGTATTTT.

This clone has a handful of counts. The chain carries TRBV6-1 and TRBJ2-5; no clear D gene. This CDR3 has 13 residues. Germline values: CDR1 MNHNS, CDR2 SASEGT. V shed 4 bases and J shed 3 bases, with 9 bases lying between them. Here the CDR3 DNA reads TGTGCCAGCAGTGGCGGCACTGAAGAGACCCAGTACTTC. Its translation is CASSGGTEETQYF.

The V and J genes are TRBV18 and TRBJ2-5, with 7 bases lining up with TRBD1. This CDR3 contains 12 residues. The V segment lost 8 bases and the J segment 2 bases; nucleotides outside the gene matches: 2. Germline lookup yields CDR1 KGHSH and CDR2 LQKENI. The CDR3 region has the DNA TGTGCCAGCGGCAGGGGGCAAGAGACCCAGTACTTC. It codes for CASGRGQETQYF.

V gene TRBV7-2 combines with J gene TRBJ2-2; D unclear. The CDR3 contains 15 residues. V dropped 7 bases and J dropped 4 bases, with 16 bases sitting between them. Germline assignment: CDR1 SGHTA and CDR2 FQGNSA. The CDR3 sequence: CASNNWTRRTGELFF. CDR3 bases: TGTGCCAGCAACAACTGGACGAGGCGCACCGGGGAGCTGTTTTTT.

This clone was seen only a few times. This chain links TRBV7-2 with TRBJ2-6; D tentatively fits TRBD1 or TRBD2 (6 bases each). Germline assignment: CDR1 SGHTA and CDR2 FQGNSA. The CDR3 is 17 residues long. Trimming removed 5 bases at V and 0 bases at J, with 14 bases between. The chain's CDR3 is CASSPWGAYSGANVLTF. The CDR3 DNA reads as TGTGCCAGCAGCCCCTGGGGGGCCTACTCTGGGGCCAACGTCCTGACTTTC.

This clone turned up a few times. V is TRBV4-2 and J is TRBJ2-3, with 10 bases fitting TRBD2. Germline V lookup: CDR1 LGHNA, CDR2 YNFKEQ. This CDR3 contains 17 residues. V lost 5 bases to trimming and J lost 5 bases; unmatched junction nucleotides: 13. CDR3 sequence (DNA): TGTGCCAGCAGCAAAACTCTAGCGGGAGTTAACAAAGATACGCAGTATTTT. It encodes CASSKTLAGVNKDTQYF.

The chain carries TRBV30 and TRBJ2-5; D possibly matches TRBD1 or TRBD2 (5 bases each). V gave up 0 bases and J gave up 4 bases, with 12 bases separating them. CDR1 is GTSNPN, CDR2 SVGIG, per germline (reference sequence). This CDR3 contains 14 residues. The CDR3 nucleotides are TGTGCCTGGAGTGTCCAGACGGGGCGAGAGACCCAGTACTTC. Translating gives CAWSVQTGRETQYF.

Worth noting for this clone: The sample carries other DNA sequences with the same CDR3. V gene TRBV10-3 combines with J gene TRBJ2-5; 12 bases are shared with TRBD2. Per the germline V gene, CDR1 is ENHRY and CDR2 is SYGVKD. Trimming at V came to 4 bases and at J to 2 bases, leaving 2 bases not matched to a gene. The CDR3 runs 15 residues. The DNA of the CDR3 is TGTGCCATCAGTGTGCTAGCGGGGGGGCAAGAGACCCAGTACTTC. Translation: CAISVLAGGQETQYF.

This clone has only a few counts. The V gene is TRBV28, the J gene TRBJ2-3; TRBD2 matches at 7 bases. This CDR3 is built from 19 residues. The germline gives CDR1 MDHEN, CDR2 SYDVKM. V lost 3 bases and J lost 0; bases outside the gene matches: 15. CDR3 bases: TGTGCCAGCAGTTTCTACTCTCAGAAAGCGGGACGAAGCACAGATACGCAGTATTTT. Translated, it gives CASSFYSQKAGRSTDTQYF.

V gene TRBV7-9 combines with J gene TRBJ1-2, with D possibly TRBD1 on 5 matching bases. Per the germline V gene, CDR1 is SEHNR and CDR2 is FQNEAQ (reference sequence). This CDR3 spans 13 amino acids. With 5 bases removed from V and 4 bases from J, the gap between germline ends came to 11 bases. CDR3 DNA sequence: TGTGCCAGCAGCAGTGACAGATTCTATGGCTACACCTTC. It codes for CASSSDRFYGYTF. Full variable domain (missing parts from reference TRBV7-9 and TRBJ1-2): DTGVSQNPRHKITKRGQNVTFRCDPISEHNRLYWYRQTLGQGPEFLTYFQNEAQLEKSRLLSDRFSAERPKGSFSTLEIQRTEQGDSAMYLCASSSDRFYGYTFGSGTRLTVV.